This entry lists 28 T cell receptor beta chains sequenced from one sample in a study of T-cell reconstitution after alpha-beta-depleted transplantation in children. TCRbeta library preparation incorporated unique molecular identifiers. Using its own MiXCR run on the PCR reads, TCRdb lists one record per CDR3 protein. The sample lists 400,000 to 450,000 distinct CDR3 sequences, 43% occurring once. Sequencing used PBMCs, obtained before TCRalphabeta/CD19-depleted stem cell transplant. The receptors were sampled from a girl aged 2-15 years with aplastic anemia, due to receive a stem cell transplant.

This clonotype was seen ten or more times. The V call is TRBV28, the J call TRBJ2-3; D is unclear. The CDR3 covers 13 residues. Deletions cut 8 bases from V and 4 bases from J, with 13 bases between. Germline CDR1 reads MDHEN; CDR2 reads SYDVKM. CDR3 DNA sequence: TGTGCCAGCGGAAGGATTCCTTCAGATACGCAGTATTTT. Its translation: CASGRIPSDTQYF. Drawing the rest from reference TRBV28 and TRBJ2-3, the complete variable domain is DVKVTQSSRYLVKRTGEKVFLECVQDMDHENMFWYRQDPGLGLRLIYFSYDVKMKEKGDIPEGYSVSREKKERFSLILESASTNQTSMYLCASGRIPSDTQYFGPGTRLTVL.

There are a few counts of this clonotype. The CDR3 reads CASSEGHLTEAFF. CDR3 nucleotides: TGTGCCAGCAGCGAGGGACATCTTACCGAAGCTTTCTTT. The chain couples TRBV25-1 to TRBJ1-1; maybe TRBD1 (6 bases). There are 13 residues in the CDR3. In germline, CDR1 is MGHDK, CDR2 SYGVNS. V lost 6 bases, J lost 8 bases, and 16 bases lay in between.

V and J are TRBV15 and TRBJ2-3; D possibly corresponds to TRBD2 (6 bases). CDR1 LNHNV and CDR2 YYDKDF come from the germline V gene (reference sequence). The ends were cut back, 5 bases at V and 1 base at J, with 10 bases in the middle. The CDR3 length is 14 residues. As DNA, the CDR3 is TGTGCCACCAGCCTGGCGGGGCGCACAGATACGCAGTATTTT. It encodes CATSLAGRTDTQYF.

The gene calls are TRBV29-1 and TRBJ2-3, with 12 bases aligning to TRBD2. The V and J ends lost 7 bases and 1 base, in that order; junction bases with no gene match: 3. CDR3 length: 14 amino acids. In germline, CDR1 is SQVTM, CDR2 ANQGSEA. CDR3 DNA sequence: TGCAGCGGGGGACTAGCGGGCCGCACAGATACGCAGTATTTT. Its translation: CSGGLAGRTDTQYF.

Only a few counts were recorded for this clonotype. CDR3: CASSYLSRDWNEQFF. CDR3 DNA sequence: TGTGCCAGCAGTTACCTATCCCGGGACTGGAATGAGCAGTTCTTC. The V call is TRBV6-2 or TRBV6-3, the J call TRBJ2-1; perhaps TRBD2 as D (6 bases). Deletions cut 2 bases from V and 7 bases from J, with 15 bases between. This CDR3 is built from 15 residues. Germline V gene lookup returns CDR1 MNHEY and CDR2 SVGEGT.

J is TRBJ2-3 and V is TRBV11-2; TRBD2 aligns across 13 bases. Germline V lookup: CDR1 SGHAT, CDR2 FQNNGV. After removal of 5 bases from V and 1 base from J, the junction contained 12 bases not matched to a gene. This CDR3 is 19 amino acids long. The CDR3 region has the DNA TGTGCCAGCAGCCAGAGTGGGACTAGCGGGGCACGTCGCACAGATACGCAGTATTTT. Translating gives CASSQSGTSGARRTDTQYF.

The V and J genes are TRBV10-2 and TRBJ2-7, with 12 positions matching TRBD2. The CDR3 covers 17 residues. The germline CDR1 and CDR2 sequences are WSHSY and SAAADI. V was pared by 6 bases and J by 0 bases, with 9 bases of the junction left unmatched. DNA for the CDR3: TGCGCCAGCAGACCCGGACTAGCGGGGATAAGCTCCTACGAGCAGTACTTC. This gives the protein CASRPGLAGISSYEQYF.

This clonotype was picked up many times. The chain employs TRBV5-1 and TRBJ2-5; D is perhaps TRBD2 (6 bases). Germline values: CDR1 SGHRS, CDR2 YFSETQ. The CDR3 is made up of 14 amino acids. V dropped 4 bases and J dropped 4 bases, with 14 bases sitting between them. The CDR3: CASSPALARETQYF. The CDR3 nucleotides read TGCGCCAGCAGCCCTGCTCTAGCGAGAGAGACCCAGTACTTC.

This clonotype has a count of ten or more. This chain links TRBV6-1 with TRBJ1-5, with TRBD1 identical over 8 bases. V was clipped by 2 bases and J by 5 bases; unmatched bases: 5. CDR3 length: 15 amino acids. The germline V gene has CDR1 MNHNS and CDR2 SASEGT. CDR3 in DNA: TGTGCCAGCAGTGAATCCGGACAGGGAGATCAGCCCCAGCATTTT. Protein: CASSESGQGDQPQHF.

This clonotype has a handful of counts. The chain has TRBV12-5 and TRBJ2-7; possibly TRBD1 for D (6 bases). In germline, CDR1 is LGHNT, CDR2 FRNRAP. The CDR3 covers 14 residues. V dropped 7 bases and J dropped 1 base, with 14 bases sitting between them. The CDR3 bases are TGTGCTAGTGCCTCTGGGGGCCTTTCCTACGAGCAGTACTTC. As protein: CASASGGLSYEQYF.

The chain joins TRBV18 to TRBJ1-1, with TRBD1 as a possible D gene (6 bases). The germline V gene encodes CDR1 KGHSH and CDR2 LQKENI. V was trimmed by 1 base and J by 3 bases, leaving 12 bases between them. The length of the CDR3 is 15 residues. This CDR3 reads CASSPLNHRDTEAFF. The CDR3 nucleotides are TGTGCCAGCTCACCACTCAACCACAGGGACACTGAAGCTTTCTTT.

The V and J genes are TRBV5-1 and TRBJ2-1, with D maybe TRBD2 (5 bases). The V end lost 0 bases, the J end lost 8 bases, and 9 bases lay between the germline ends. The CDR3 is made up of 13 amino acids. From germline, CDR1 is SGHRS and CDR2 YFSETQ. The CDR3 coding sequence is TGCGCCAGCAGCTTGGGCCAGAGGGATGAGCAGTTCTTC. It encodes CASSLGQRDEQFF.

The genes are TRBV6-1 and TRBJ1-2; tentatively, D is TRBD1 (5 bases). Per germline, CDR1 MNHNS and CDR2 SASEGT. V lost 5 bases, J lost 5 bases, and 18 bases lay in between. This CDR3 region has 15 residues. CDR3: CASSRDGPFGYGYTF. CDR3 nucleotide sequence: TGTGCCAGCAGTAGGGACGGACCCTTTGGGTATGGCTACACCTTC.

This clonotype was seen at least ten times. The V and J genes are TRBV4-2 and TRBJ1-5; TRBD1 might be the D (5 bases). From germline, CDR1 is LGHNA and CDR2 YNFKEQ. V dropped 0 bases and J dropped 6 bases, with 24 bases sitting between them. CDR3 length: 19 residues. This CDR3 is CASSQDLGGGRASIQPQHF. CDR3 nucleotide sequence: TGTGCCAGCAGCCAAGATTTGGGGGGTGGCAGGGCCTCCATTCAGCCCCAGCATTTT.

This chain links TRBV4-1 with TRBJ2-3; 7 bases are shared with TRBD2. CDR3 length: 16 amino acids. The junction had 6 bases not matched to a gene; V was cut back by 0 bases and J by 3 bases. Germline values: CDR1 MGHRA, CDR2 YSYEKL. CDR3 loop: CASSQEGRVETDTQYF. The CDR3 coding sequence is TGCGCCAGCAGCCAAGAGGGGAGGGTAGAGACAGATACGCAGTATTTT.

In this sample, this clonotype turned up many times. This chain links TRBV9 with TRBJ2-2; 7 bases line up with TRBD1. The V gene's germline CDR1 is SGDLS and CDR2 YYNGEE. Germline trimming cut 6 bases from V and 6 bases from J; bases unmatched to any gene: 8. The CDR3 loop spans 14 amino acids. CDR3 residues: CASMRGGLAGELFF. CDR3 DNA: TGTGCCAGCATGCGAGGGGGCTTAGCCGGGGAGCTGTTTTTT.

The chain is built from TRBV11-1 and TRBJ2-1, with 12 bases matching TRBD2. Germline assignment: CDR1 SGHAT and CDR2 FQDESV (reference sequence). V was pared by 5 bases and J by 8 bases, with 16 bases of the junction left unmatched. This CDR3 has 18 residues. The CDR3 DNA reads TGTGCCAGCAGCCCATCTCAACCGACTAGCGGGAGTAAGCATGAGCAGTTCTTC. Amino acid sequence: CASSPSQPTSGSKHEQFF.

Many counts were recorded for this clonotype. V is TRBV15 and J is TRBJ2-7; D perhaps matches TRBD2 (5 bases). V was trimmed by 0 bases and J by 1 base, leaving 13 bases between them. The CDR3 consists of 16 residues. Looked up from germline, CDR1 is LNHNV and CDR2 is YYDKDF (reference sequence). CDR3 in DNA: TGTGCCACCAGCAGAGAACGGAGCGGACTGTCCTACGAGCAGTACTTC. Translation: CATSRERSGLSYEQYF.

This chain joins TRBV29-1 and TRBJ1-4; TRBD1 matches 8 bases. The CDR3 spans 14 residues. V was clipped by 6 bases and J by 8 bases; unmatched bases: 11. Germline CDR1 is SQVTM and CDR2 is ANQGSEA. The CDR3 DNA reads TGCAGCGTCCTGGGATCGACAGGGGACGAAAAACTGTTTTTT. It specifies CSVLGSTGDEKLFF.

The CDR3 region is CASSSEWGAQETQYF. CDR3 coding DNA: TGCGCCAGCAGCTCGGAATGGGGGGCCCAAGAGACCCAGTACTTC. The V gene is TRBV5-1, the J gene TRBJ2-5; possibly TRBD1 or TRBD2 for D (6 bases each). The CDR3 is made up of 15 amino acids. The V end lost 3 bases, the J end lost 1 base, and 13 bases lay between the germline ends. Looked up from germline, CDR1 is SGHRS and CDR2 is YFSETQ.

This chain links TRBV12-2 with TRBJ2-4; the table gives TRBD1 as D, unverified against the DNA. TRBV12-2 is a recognized pseudogene. This CDR3 spans 15 amino acids. In DNA, the CDR3 is TGTGCAAGTCGCTTGGTCTGGCTCCCCTGGAACATTCAGTACTTC. Amino acid sequence: CASRLVWLPWNIQYF.

This clonotype was picked up a small number of times. V usage is TRBV25-1 and J usage is TRBJ1-2; 7 bases fit TRBD1. This CDR3 has 18 residues. V was clipped by 4 bases and J by 3 bases; unmatched bases: 17. The germline CDR1 and CDR2 sequences are MGHDK and SYGVNS. The CDR3 sequence is CASSGGAAAGGIDYGYTF. The DNA for the CDR3 is TGTGCCAGCAGTGGGGGGGCAGCGGCAGGGGGGATCGACTATGGCTACACCTTC.

The V gene is TRBV7-9, the J gene TRBJ1-1; D is perhaps TRBD1 (5 bases). The V gene's germline CDR1 is SEHNR and CDR2 FQNEAQ (reference sequence). V lost 5 bases, J lost 1 base, and 17 bases lay in between. This CDR3 region has 16 residues. CDR3 amino acids: CASSRSRPGENTEAFF. CDR3 nucleotide sequence: TGTGCCAGCAGCCGATCACGTCCGGGGGAGAACACTGAAGCTTTCTTT.

CDR3: CASSVELGVGELFF. In nucleotides, the CDR3 is TGTGCCAGCAGCGTAGAGTTGGGGGTCGGGGAGCTGTTTTTT. The chain uses TRBV9 and TRBJ2-2; D tentatively reads TRBD1 or TRBD2 (5 bases each). CDR1 is SGDLS and CDR2 is YYNGEE in the germline V gene. The CDR3 length is 14 residues. V was clipped by 0 bases and J by 7 bases, with 10 bases between them.

The chain links TRBV4-1 to TRBJ2-7; 9 bases match TRBD1. Germline loops: CDR1 MGHRA, CDR2 YSYEKL. This CDR3 region has 16 residues. Trimming took 1 base from V and 3 from J; bases not matched to a gene: 7. The CDR3 here is CASSQGTTGGIYEQYF. The CDR3 nucleotides read TGCGCCAGCAGCCAAGGTACGACAGGGGGGATCTACGAGCAGTACTTC.

In this sample, this clonotype turned up many times. The chain has TRBV12-3 or TRBV12-4 and TRBJ2-6; TRBD1 is a possible D gene (5 bases). V was trimmed by 6 bases and J by 0 bases, leaving 9 bases between them. This CDR3 has 15 amino acids. CDR3 in DNA: TGTGCCAGCAGACCCCAGGGCTCTGGGGCCAACGTCCTGACTTTC. It codes for CASRPQGSGANVLTF.

This clonotype was seen at least ten times. The CDR3 protein is CASRLATGELFF. CDR3 nucleotides: TGTGCCAGCAGACTAGCAACCGGGGAGCTGTTTTTT. The chain joins TRBV12-3 or TRBV12-4 to TRBJ2-2, with D possibly matching TRBD2 (6 bases). Trimming left V 6 bases short and J 5 bases short, with 7 bases between. The CDR3 runs to 12 residues.

The V and J genes are TRBV7-9 and TRBJ1-5; 8 bases are shared with TRBD1. This CDR3 comprises 16 residues. Germline CDR1 and CDR2: SEHNR and FQNEAQ (reference sequence). V lost 1 base and J lost 5; bases outside the gene matches: 7. The CDR3, as DNA: TGTGCCAGCAGCTTAGTACACAGGGGGGATCATCAGCCCCAGCATTTT. It translates to CASSLVHRGDHQPQHF.